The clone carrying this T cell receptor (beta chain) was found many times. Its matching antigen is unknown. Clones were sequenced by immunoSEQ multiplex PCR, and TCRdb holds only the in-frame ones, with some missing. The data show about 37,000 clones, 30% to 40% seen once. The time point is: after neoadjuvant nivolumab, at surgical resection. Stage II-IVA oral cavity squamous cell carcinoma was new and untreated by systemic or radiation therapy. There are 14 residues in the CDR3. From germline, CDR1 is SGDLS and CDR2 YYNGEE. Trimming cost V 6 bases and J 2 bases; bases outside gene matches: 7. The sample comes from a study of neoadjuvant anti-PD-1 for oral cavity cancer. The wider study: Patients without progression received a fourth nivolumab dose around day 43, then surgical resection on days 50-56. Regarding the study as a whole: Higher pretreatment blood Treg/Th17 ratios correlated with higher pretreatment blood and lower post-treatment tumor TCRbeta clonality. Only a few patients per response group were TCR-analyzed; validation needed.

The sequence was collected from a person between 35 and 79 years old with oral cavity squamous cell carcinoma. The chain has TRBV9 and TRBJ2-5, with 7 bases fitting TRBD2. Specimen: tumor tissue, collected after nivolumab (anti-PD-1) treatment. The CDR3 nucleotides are TGTGCCAGCACTATGACGGGGGGTCAAGAGACCCAGTACTTC. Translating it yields CASTMTGGQETQYF.